This entry describes one T cell receptor (beta chain). This CDR3 is 16 amino acids long. Germline values: CDR1 SGHNT, CDR2 YYREEE (reference sequence). J was trimmed by 8 bases and V by 4 bases; bases with no gene match: 6. Repertoires were generated with immunoSEQ multiplex PCR, while TCRdb's copy carries only in-frame clones and drops some. The sample lists over 40,000 clones, 92% seen once, with about 12% in the top ten. This entry comes from a study of blood T cell repertoires in COVID-19. Sequencing was performed on peripheral blood. The origin of this receptor is a human donor in a cohort sampled during active COVID-19. V and J are TRBV5-4 and TRBJ2-2; 15 nucleotides align to TRBD2. DNA of the CDR3: TGTGCCAGCAGCGCGGGACTAGCGGGGGGATCGGGGGAGCTGTTTTTT. This codes for CASSAGLAGGSGELFF.